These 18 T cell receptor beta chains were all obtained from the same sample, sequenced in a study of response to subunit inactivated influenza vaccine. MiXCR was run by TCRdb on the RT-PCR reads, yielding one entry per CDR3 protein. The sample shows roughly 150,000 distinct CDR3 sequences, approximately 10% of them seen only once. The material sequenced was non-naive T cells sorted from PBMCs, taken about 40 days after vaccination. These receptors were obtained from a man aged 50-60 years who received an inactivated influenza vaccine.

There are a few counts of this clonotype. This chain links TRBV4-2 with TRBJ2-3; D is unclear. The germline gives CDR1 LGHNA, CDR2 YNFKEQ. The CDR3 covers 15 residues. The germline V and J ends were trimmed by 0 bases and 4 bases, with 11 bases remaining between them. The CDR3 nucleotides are TGTGCCAGCAGCCAAGATCGGGCTGGGGCAGATACGCAGTATTTT. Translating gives CASSQDRAGADTQYF.

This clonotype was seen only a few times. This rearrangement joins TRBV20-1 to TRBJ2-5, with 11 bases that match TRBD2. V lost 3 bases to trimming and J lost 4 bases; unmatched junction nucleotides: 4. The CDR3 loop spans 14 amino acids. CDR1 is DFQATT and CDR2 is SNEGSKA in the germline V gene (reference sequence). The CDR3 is CSARGGTSGETQYF. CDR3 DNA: TGCAGTGCTAGGGGTGGGACTAGCGGAGAGACCCAGTACTTC.

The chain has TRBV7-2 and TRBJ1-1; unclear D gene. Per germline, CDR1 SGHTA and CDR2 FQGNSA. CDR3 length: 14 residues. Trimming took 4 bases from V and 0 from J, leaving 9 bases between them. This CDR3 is CASSSSQLNTEAFF. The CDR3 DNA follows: TGTGCCAGCAGCTCCTCACAGTTGAACACTGAAGCTTTCTTT.

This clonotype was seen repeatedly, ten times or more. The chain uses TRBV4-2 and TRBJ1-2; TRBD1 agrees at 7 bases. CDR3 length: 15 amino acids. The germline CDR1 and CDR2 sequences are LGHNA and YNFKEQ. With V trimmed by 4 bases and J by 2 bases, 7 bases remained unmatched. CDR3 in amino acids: CASSPSKGGNYGYTF. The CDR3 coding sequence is TGTGCCAGCAGCCCCTCCAAAGGGGGCAACTATGGCTACACCTTC.

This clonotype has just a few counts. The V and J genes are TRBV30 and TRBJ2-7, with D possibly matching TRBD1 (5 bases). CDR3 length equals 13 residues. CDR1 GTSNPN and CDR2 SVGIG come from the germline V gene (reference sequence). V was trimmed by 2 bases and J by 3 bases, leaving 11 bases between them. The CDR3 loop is CAWSLTGVYEQYF. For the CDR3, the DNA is TGTGCCTGGAGTCTTACAGGAGTCTACGAGCAGTACTTC.

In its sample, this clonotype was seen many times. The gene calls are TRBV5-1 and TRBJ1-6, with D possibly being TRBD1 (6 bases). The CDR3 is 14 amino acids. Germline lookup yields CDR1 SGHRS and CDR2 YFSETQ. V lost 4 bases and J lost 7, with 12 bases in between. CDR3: CASSRDIGNSPLHF. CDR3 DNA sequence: TGCGCCAGCAGCCGGGACATTGGGAATTCACCCCTCCACTTT.

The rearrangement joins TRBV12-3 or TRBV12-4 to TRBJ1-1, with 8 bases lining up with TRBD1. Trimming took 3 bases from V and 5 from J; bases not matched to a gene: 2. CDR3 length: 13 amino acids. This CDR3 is CASSFTGGTEAFF. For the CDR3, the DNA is TGTGCCAGCAGTTTCACAGGGGGAACTGAAGCTTTCTTT.

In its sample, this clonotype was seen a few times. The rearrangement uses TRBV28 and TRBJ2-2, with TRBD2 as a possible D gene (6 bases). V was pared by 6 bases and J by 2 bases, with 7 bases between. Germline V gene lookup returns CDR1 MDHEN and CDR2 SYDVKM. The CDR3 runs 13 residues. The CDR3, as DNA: TGTGCCAGCAGCGGGACTAACACCGGGGAGCTGTTTTTT. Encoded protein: CASSGTNTGELFF. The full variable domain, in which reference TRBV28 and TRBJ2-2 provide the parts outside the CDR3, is DVKVTQSSRYLVKRTGEKVFLECVQDMDHENMFWYRQDPGLGLRLIYFSYDVKMKEKGDIPEGYSVSREKKERFSLILESASTNQTSMYLCASSGTNTGELFFGEGSRLTVL.

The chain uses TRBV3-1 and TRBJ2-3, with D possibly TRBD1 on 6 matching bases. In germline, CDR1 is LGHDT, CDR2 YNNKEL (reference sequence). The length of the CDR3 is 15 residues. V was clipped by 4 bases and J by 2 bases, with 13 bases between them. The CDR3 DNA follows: TGTGCCAGCAGCCGACAGGTGGTAAACACAGATACGCAGTATTTT. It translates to CASSRQVVNTDTQYF.

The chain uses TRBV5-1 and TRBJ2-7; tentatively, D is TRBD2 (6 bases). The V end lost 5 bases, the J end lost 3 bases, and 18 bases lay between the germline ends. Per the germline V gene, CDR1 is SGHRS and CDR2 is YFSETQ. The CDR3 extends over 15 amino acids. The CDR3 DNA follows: TGCGCCAGCAGAATGCAAGCGGAGGGAATCTACGAGCAGTACTTC. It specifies CASRMQAEGIYEQYF.

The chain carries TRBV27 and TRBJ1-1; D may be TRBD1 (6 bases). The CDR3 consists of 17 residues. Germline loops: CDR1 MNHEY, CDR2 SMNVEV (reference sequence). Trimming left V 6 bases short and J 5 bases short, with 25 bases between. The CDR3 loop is CASRSRPRGSVGTEAFF. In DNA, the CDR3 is TGTGCCAGCAGATCGAGGCCTAGGGGGTCTGTGGGAACTGAAGCTTTCTTT.

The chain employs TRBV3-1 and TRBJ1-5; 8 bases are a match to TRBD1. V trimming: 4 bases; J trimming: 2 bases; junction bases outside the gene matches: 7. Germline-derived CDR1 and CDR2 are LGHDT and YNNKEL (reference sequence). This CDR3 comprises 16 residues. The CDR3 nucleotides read TGTGCCAGCAGCCCCTGGGACAGGTTGGGCAATCAGCCCCAGCATTTT. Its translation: CASSPWDRLGNQPQHF.

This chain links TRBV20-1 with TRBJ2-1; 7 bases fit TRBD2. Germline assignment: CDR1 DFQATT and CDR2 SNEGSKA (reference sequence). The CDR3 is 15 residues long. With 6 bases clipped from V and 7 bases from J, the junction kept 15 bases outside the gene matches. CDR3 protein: CSAPGASLGGNEQFF. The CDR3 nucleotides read TGCAGTGCCCCTGGGGCTAGCCTGGGGGGGAATGAGCAGTTCTTC.

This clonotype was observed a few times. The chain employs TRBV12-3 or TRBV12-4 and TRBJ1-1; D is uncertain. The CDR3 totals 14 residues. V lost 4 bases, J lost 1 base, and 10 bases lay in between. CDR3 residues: CASSYGRGNTEAFF. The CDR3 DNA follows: TGTGCCAGCAGTTATGGTCGGGGGAACACTGAAGCTTTCTTT.

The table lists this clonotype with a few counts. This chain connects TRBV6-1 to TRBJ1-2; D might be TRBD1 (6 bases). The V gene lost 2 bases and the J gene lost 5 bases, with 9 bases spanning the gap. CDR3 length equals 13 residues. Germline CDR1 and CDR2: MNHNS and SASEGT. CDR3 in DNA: TGTGCCAGCAGTGAATGGGGGGCTTATGGCTACACCTTC. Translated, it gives CASSEWGAYGYTF.

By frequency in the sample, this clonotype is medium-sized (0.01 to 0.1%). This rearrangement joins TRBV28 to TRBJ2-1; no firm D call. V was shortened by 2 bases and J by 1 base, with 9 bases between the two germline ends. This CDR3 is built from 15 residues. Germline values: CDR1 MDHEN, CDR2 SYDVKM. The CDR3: CASSLRSHSYNEQFF. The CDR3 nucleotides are TGTGCCAGCAGTTTAAGGTCACATTCCTACAATGAGCAGTTCTTC. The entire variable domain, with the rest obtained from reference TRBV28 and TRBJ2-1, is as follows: DVKVTQSSRYLVKRTGEKVFLECVQDMDHENMFWYRQDPGLGLRLIYFSYDVKMKEKGDIPEGYSVSREKKERFSLILESASTNQTSMYLCASSLRSHSYNEQFFGPGTRLTVL.

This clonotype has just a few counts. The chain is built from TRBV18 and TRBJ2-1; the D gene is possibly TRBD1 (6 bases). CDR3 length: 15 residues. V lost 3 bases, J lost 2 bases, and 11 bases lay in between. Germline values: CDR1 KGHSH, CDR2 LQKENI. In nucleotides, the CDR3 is TGTGCCAGCTCACCGTTAGGGGGTCCCTACAATGAGCAGTTCTTC. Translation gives CASSPLGGPYNEQFF.

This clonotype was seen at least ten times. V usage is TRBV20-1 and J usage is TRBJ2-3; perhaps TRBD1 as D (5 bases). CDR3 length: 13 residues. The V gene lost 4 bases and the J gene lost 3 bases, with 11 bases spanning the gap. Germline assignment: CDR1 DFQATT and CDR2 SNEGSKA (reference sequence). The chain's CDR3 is CSATRVGTDTQYF. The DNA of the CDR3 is TGCAGTGCTACCAGGGTTGGGACAGATACGCAGTATTTT.